This T cell receptor beta chain comes out of a study of blood T cell repertoires in COVID-19. The wider study: The United States, Italy and Spain supplied acute and convalescent COVID-19 samples. PBMCs, B-cell-depleted T cells, or T cells were the source of the cDNA or gDNA that made up the material.

The germline V and J ends were trimmed by 4 bases and 5 bases, with 13 bases remaining between them. The germline CDR1 and CDR2 sequences are MNHEY and SMNVEV (reference sequence). The CDR3 is 14 amino acids. Followed over time, Seattle patients had been enrolled while infection was active. Authors' data handling: Reference gene primer amplification in the assay estimated nucleated cell counts. The protocol was immunoSEQ multiplex PCR, while the TCRdb copy is restricted to in-frame clones and leaves out a portion. The V and J calls and clone size are taken from that table; D and trimming were inferred from the DNA. The repertoire holds roughly 200,000 clones, with approximately 80% as singletons.

The clonotype comes from a woman older than 75 with COVID-19, enrolled during active disease. Material for sequencing was peripheral blood. The chain links TRBV27 to TRBJ2-3; D unresolved. This CDR3 reads CASSSPGGLDTQYF. DNA of the CDR3: TGTGCCAGCAGTTCCCCCGGCGGCCTAGATACGCAGTATTTT.